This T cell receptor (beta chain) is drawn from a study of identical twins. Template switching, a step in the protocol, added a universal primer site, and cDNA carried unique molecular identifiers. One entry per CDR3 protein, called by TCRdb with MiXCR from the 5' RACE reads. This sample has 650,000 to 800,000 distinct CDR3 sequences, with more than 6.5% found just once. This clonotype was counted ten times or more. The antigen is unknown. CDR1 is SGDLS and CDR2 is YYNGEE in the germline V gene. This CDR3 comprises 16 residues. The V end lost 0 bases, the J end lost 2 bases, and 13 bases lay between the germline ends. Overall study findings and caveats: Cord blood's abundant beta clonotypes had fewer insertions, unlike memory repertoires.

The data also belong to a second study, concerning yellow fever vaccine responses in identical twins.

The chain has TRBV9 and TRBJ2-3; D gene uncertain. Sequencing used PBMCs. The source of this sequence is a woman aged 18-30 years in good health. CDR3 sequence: CASSVESRTYTDTQYF. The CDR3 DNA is TGTGCCAGCAGCGTAGAAAGTCGGACCTACACAGATACGCAGTATTTT.